Following are 25 T cell receptor beta chains from one sample sequenced in a study of early T cells in non-severe SARS-CoV-2 infection (dated by TCRdb to about 2021). The library was produced with 5' RACE. Instrument on record: NextSeq 500. Clones were called with MiXCR by TCRdb after fastp trimmed the public reads at Q25, and only in-frame beta chains were retained. Rows merge per CDR3 protein into single entries with the most common DNA and genes. The sample yields 45,000 or so distinct CDR3 sequences; over 3% were counted once. The top ten hold around 2.8% of the sample. Sequenced input: whole blood. These receptor sequences come from an adult who was a healthcare worker with PCR-confirmed SARS-CoV-2 infection or an uninfected control (not recorded which).

This clonotype was seen repeatedly, ten times or more. CDR3 DNA sequence: TGCAGCGTTGATTTTGGCTCGCCGGAGACCCAGTACTTC. This translates into CSVDFGSPETQYF. The V gene is TRBV29-1, the J gene TRBJ2-5; D is undetermined. Germline CDR1 and CDR2: SQVTM and ANQGSEA. The CDR3 covers 13 residues. V lost 3 bases, J lost 5 bases, and 13 bases lay in between.

This clonotype has a count of ten or more. The chain links TRBV21-1 to TRBJ2-7; TRBD1, as called in the table, went unchecked against the DNA. TRBV21-1 is labeled a pseudogene. This CDR3 has 15 residues. The CDR3 region is CASSNGDRVIHEQYF. CDR3 bases: TGTGCCAGCAGCAACGGGGACAGGGTAATCCACGAGCAGTACTTC.

The chain uses TRBV11-2 and TRBJ1-1, with unresolved D. The CDR3 runs 13 residues. V was cut by 2 bases and J by 1 base, with 5 bases left in between. In germline, CDR1 is SGHAT, CDR2 FQNNGV. The CDR3 region has the DNA TGTGCCAGCAGCTTAACAACGAACACTGAAGCTTTCTTT. Protein sequence: CASSLTTNTEAFF.

The sample holds many counts of this clonotype. The J gene is TRBJ2-3, the V gene TRBV6-6, with TRBD2 identical over 9 bases. CDR1 and CDR2 (germline): MNHNY, SVGAGI (reference sequence). V shed 6 bases, J shed 0 bases, and the junction held 4 bases outside the gene matches. CDR3 length: 15 amino acids. This chain's CDR3 is CASSASGRSTDTQYF. Written as DNA, the CDR3 is TGTGCCAGCAGCGCGAGCGGGAGGAGCACAGATACGCAGTATTTT.

Many counts were recorded for this clonotype. This rearrangement joins TRBV11-3 to TRBJ2-1; D not resolved. The CDR3 is 16 amino acids. Germline-derived CDR1 and CDR2 are SGHNT and YENEEA. Trimming removed 1 base at V and 0 bases at J, with 10 bases between. DNA for the CDR3: TGTGCCAGCAGCTTAGCACGTGGCGTCTCCTACAATGAGCAGTTCTTC. Amino acids: CASSLARGVSYNEQFF.

This clonotype was counted ten times or more. The V call is TRBV2, the J call TRBJ2-2; D gene ambiguous. CDR1 and CDR2 from the germline V gene are SNHLY and FYNNEI. This CDR3 region has 14 residues. Trimming took off 7 bases at V and 0 bases at J, with 9 bases between the two ends. The CDR3 bases are TGTGCCAGCATAGGGCTCTCGAACACCGGGGAGCTGTTTTTT. It specifies CASIGLSNTGELFF.

This clonotype has only a few counts. The rearrangement links TRBV5-6 to TRBJ2-2, with no clear D. This CDR3 has 16 residues. The V gene lost 4 bases and the J gene lost 4 bases, with 17 bases spanning the gap. Germline V lookup: CDR1 SGHDT, CDR2 YYEEEE. The CDR3 spells CASSRTGHLGTGELFF. The CDR3 DNA reads as TGTGCCAGCAGCCGGACCGGGCACTTGGGCACCGGGGAGCTGTTTTTT.

This clonotype occurred many times. The chain is built from TRBV11-2 and TRBJ2-3; 7 bases agree with TRBD1. CDR1 is SGHAT, CDR2 FQNNGV, per germline. The CDR3 is 14 amino acids. With V trimmed by 5 bases and J by 2 bases, 4 bases remained unmatched. In DNA, the CDR3 is TGTGCCAGCAGCCCCAGGGGGAACACAGATACGCAGTATTTT. It yields the protein CASSPRGNTDTQYF.

This clonotype was seen ten or more times. The rearrangement links TRBV27 to TRBJ2-7; tentative D call: TRBD2 (6 bases). The CDR3 sequence is 14 residues long. CDR1 is MNHEY and CDR2 is SMNVEV in the germline V gene (reference sequence). V was clipped by 3 bases and J by 0 bases, with 9 bases between them. The CDR3 is CASSFQRASYEQYF. The CDR3 DNA follows: TGTGCCAGCAGTTTCCAGCGGGCCTCCTACGAGCAGTACTTC.

This clonotype was recorded many times. V usage is TRBV12-3 or TRBV12-4 and J usage is TRBJ1-5; the match to TRBD1 covers 8 bases. The CDR3 totals 14 residues. Trimming at V came to 7 bases and at J to 7 bases, leaving 9 bases not matched to a gene. CDR3 sequence reads: CASTLGQGGQPQHF. As DNA, the CDR3 is TGTGCCAGCACCTTAGGACAGGGTGGACAGCCCCAGCATTTT.

The chain has TRBV30 and TRBJ2-3; 7 bases agree with TRBD1. This CDR3 has 15 residues. The junction had 14 bases not matched to a gene; V was cut back by 2 bases and J by 9 bases. The germline V gene encodes CDR1 GTSNPN and CDR2 SVGIG (reference sequence). This CDR3 reads CAWSSPAGGTGTQYF. The DNA for the CDR3 is TGTGCCTGGAGTTCCCCCGCAGGGGGAACTGGAACGCAGTATTTT.

This clonotype came up many times. This chain links TRBV5-4 with TRBJ2-1; the match to TRBD2 covers 12 bases. CDR1 is SGHNT and CDR2 is YYREEE in the germline V gene (reference sequence). The CDR3 sequence is 16 residues long. V lost 0 bases and J lost 9; bases outside the gene matches: 7. CDR3 region: CASSLELAGGRGEQFF. The CDR3 coding sequence is TGTGCCAGCAGCTTGGAACTAGCGGGAGGAAGGGGTGAGCAGTTCTTC.

This clonotype has more than one count but fewer than ten. The chain is built from TRBV2 and TRBJ2-1; D is perhaps TRBD2 (6 bases). Germline CDR1 is SNHLY and CDR2 is FYNNEI. The CDR3 has 12 residues. Trimming cost V 8 bases and J 3 bases, with 8 bases left between them. The CDR3 nucleotides read TGTGCCAGCGGGGAGGACTACAATGAGCAGTTCTTC. Encoded protein: CASGEDYNEQFF.

A few counts support this clonotype. This chain connects TRBV5-4 to TRBJ2-2; perhaps TRBD2 as D (6 bases). Trimming stripped 3 bases from V and 1 base from J, with 10 bases between. Germline-derived CDR1 and CDR2 are SGHNT and YYREEE (reference sequence). The CDR3 contains 15 residues. CDR3 amino acids: CASSWDLGNTGELFF. The CDR3 DNA reads TGTGCCAGCAGCTGGGACTTAGGGAACACCGGGGAGCTGTTTTTT.

This clonotype was found many times. The chain uses TRBV11-2 and TRBJ2-3; D is undetermined. The CDR3 contains 14 residues. Trimming shortened V by 2 bases and J by 4 bases, and 10 bases separated the two germline ends. Germline V gene data show CDR1 as SGHAT and CDR2 as FQNNGV. The CDR3 reads CASSLTLGADTQYF. As DNA, the CDR3 is TGTGCCAGCAGCTTAACCCTTGGGGCAGATACGCAGTATTTT.

With respect to this clonotype: A single base separates this from a much larger clone, so it may be a read error. The chain combines TRBV19 with TRBJ2-3, with unresolved D. Germline CDR1 LNHDA, CDR2 SQIVND (reference sequence). This CDR3 is 13 amino acids long. The CDR3 DNA follows: TGTGTCAGTCGCCGCGGTTTCACAGATACGCAGTATTTT. Protein product: CVSRRGFTDTQYF.

This clonotype came up many times. The chain joins TRBV4-2 to TRBJ1-4; 8 bases agree with TRBD1. The CDR3 has 15 residues. Germline V CDR1 and CDR2: LGHNA, YNFKEQ. Germline trimming cut 4 bases from V and 5 bases from J; bases unmatched to any gene: 6. The CDR3 loop reads CASSRSGTGNEKLFF. The DNA for the CDR3 is TGTGCCAGCAGCCGATCCGGGACAGGCAATGAAAAACTGTTTTTT.

This clonotype was seen a few times. One junction end does not reproduce the germline sequence, and a read error may be involved. The genes are TRBV3-1 and TRBJ1-3, with unresolved D. The V gene's germline CDR1 is LGHDT and CDR2 YNNKEL (reference sequence). The CDR3 sequence is 14 residues long. The CDR3 DNA sequence: TGTGTCAGCACCCCGAGGGTCTCTGGAAACACCATATATTTT. Translating gives CVSTPRVSGNTIYF.

This clonotype was counted ten times or more. V usage is TRBV5-4 and J usage is TRBJ2-3; D not resolved. The CDR3 runs to 13 residues. Trimming took off 3 bases at V and 5 bases at J, with 10 bases between the two ends. CDR1 is SGHNT, CDR2 YYREEE, per germline (reference sequence). CDR3 sequence: CASSSPPEDTQYF. The CDR3 DNA reads as TGTGCCAGCAGCTCCCCCCCGGAAGATACGCAGTATTTT.

The J gene is TRBJ2-1, the V gene TRBV7-2; the D is unclear. The V and J ends lost 5 bases and 5 bases respectively, with 19 bases between them. Germline assignment: CDR1 SGHTA and CDR2 FQGNSA. The CDR3 spans 16 residues. The CDR3 DNA reads as TGTGCCAGCAGCCCTAATACCGGACGAGGACACAATGAGCAGTTCTTC. It encodes CASSPNTGRGHNEQFF.

As concerns this clonotype: A much larger clone lies a single base off, so this may be a read error. The chain combines TRBV27 with TRBJ2-1; 9 nucleotides align to TRBD2. The germline CDR1 and CDR2 sequences are MNHEY and SMNVEV (reference sequence). This CDR3 region has 16 residues. CDR3 in DNA: TGTGCCAGCAGTTTATTGGGTAGCGGGAGAGTAAATGAGCAGCTCTTC. Its protein product is CASSLLGSGRVNEQLF.

This clonotype appeared many times. The V and J genes are TRBV5-1 and TRBJ1-1, with 8 bases identical to TRBD1. V shed 4 bases and J 1 base; nucleotides not matched to a gene: 6. The germline gives CDR1 SGHRS, CDR2 YFSETQ. The CDR3 length is 15 residues. CDR3 loop: CASSTGTGSNTEAFF. The CDR3 DNA is TGCGCCAGCAGCACCGGGACAGGCTCGAACACTGAAGCTTTCTTT.

This clonotype occurred many times. The rearrangement links TRBV5-1 to TRBJ2-6; D unclear. The CDR3 runs 15 residues. The germline V and J ends were trimmed by 4 bases and 2 bases, with 10 bases remaining between them. The germline gives CDR1 SGHRS, CDR2 YFSETQ. The CDR3 DNA reads as TGCGCCAGCAGCCCTCCCAATGCTGGGGCCAACGTCCTGACTTTC. Amino acids: CASSPPNAGANVLTF.

The V and J genes are TRBV12-3 or TRBV12-4 and TRBJ1-1, with no clear D. V lost 5 bases and J lost 10, with 11 bases in between. This CDR3 is 11 amino acids long. The CDR3 loop is CASSPGRAAFF. DNA of the CDR3: TGTGCCAGCAGTCCCGGGAGGGCAGCTTTCTTT.

Many counts were recorded for this clonotype. The chain has TRBV4-1 and TRBJ1-3; D may be TRBD1 (5 bases). Trimming pared 3 bases from V and 2 bases from J, leaving 8 bases between. Germline CDR1 reads MGHRA; CDR2 reads YSYEKL. CDR3 length equals 14 residues. This CDR3 is CASSQGTTGNTIYF. The DNA of the CDR3 is TGCGCCAGCAGCCAGGGGACGACTGGAAACACCATATATTTT.